Following are 24 T cell receptor beta chains from one sample sequenced in a study of blood T cell repertoires in COVID-19. Sequencing used immunoSEQ multiplex PCR; TCRdb keeps in-frame clones, though not all of them. The sample contains 200,000 to 250,000 clones, approximately 82% of which appear only once. The sequenced sample was peripheral blood. Receptors were obtained from a woman aged 80 or over with acute or convalescent COVID-19.

The chain has TRBV19 and TRBJ2-1; 8 positions match TRBD2. There are 17 residues in the CDR3. J lost 4 bases, V lost 3 bases, and 11 bases had no gene match. Looked up from germline, CDR1 is LNHDA and CDR2 is SQIVND (reference sequence). This CDR3 is CASSITTSGVNYNEQFF. The CDR3 nucleotides read TGTGCCAGTAGTATTACAACTAGCGGAGTCAATTACAATGAGCAGTTCTTC.

This clone showed up just a few times. This chain links TRBV28 with TRBJ2-2; D is unclear. The CDR3 length is 14 residues. Trimming left V 2 bases short and J 1 base short, with 5 bases between. Per the germline V gene, CDR1 is MDHEN and CDR2 is SYDVKM. In nucleotides, the CDR3 is TGTGCCAGCAGTTTAACACAGAACACCGGGGAGCTGTTTTTT. Translating gives CASSLTQNTGELFF.

V and J are TRBV12-5 and TRBJ2-7; D remains ambiguous. Germline V gene data show CDR1 as LGHNT and CDR2 as FRNRAP. The CDR3 consists of 12 residues. Between the trimmed V and J ends, which lost 3 bases and 6 bases, there was a span of 9 bases. In DNA, the CDR3 is TGTGCTAGTGGTTTAGGTAGAGGCGAGCAGTACTTC. Its translation: CASGLGRGEQYF.

CDR3 loop: CASSPNPGQGQPQHF. The CDR3 region has the DNA TGTGCCAGCTCACCCAACCCGGGACAAGGTCAGCCCCAGCATTTT. The V gene is TRBV18, the J gene TRBJ1-5; perhaps TRBD1 as D (6 bases). From germline, CDR1 is KGHSH and CDR2 LQKENI. V was clipped by 3 bases and J by 6 bases, with 15 bases between them. The CDR3 loop spans 15 amino acids.

The V and J genes are TRBV19 and TRBJ2-1; the D gene is possibly TRBD2 (5 bases). The CDR3 length is 17 residues. Germline CDR1 is LNHDA and CDR2 is SQIVND (reference sequence). V was cut by 4 bases and J by 4 bases, with 20 bases left in between. The CDR3 bases are TGTGCCAGTAGTACACCGCCCGAGGGCAGGTTTTACAATGAGCAGTTCTTC. It translates to CASSTPPEGRFYNEQFF.

V and J are TRBV5-4 and TRBJ1-4, with D unclear. Germline V gene sequence: CDR1 SGHNT, CDR2 YYREEE (reference sequence). Trimming removed 0 bases from V and 6 bases from J, with 9 bases in between. This CDR3 is 14 amino acids long. The CDR3 DNA is TGTGCCAGCAGCTTGGTCGGGAGTGATGAAAAACTGTTTTTT. Amino acids: CASSLVGSDEKLFF.

The chain links TRBV6-2 or TRBV6-3 to TRBJ2-5; 8 bases fit TRBD2. Germline loops: CDR1 MNHEY, CDR2 SVGEGT. J gave up 5 bases and V 6 bases, and 11 bases lay outside the gene matches. The CDR3 length is 15 residues. CDR3 sequence reads: CASSPFTSGKETQYF. The CDR3 DNA is TGTGCCAGCAGCCCATTTACTAGCGGAAAGGAGACCCAGTACTTC.

V gene TRBV4-1 combines with J gene TRBJ2-7, with D maybe TRBD1 (6 bases). CDR1 and CDR2 (germline): MGHRA, YSYEKL. The CDR3 is made up of 13 amino acids. The V end was cut by 3 bases, the J end by 3 bases, with 9 bases between. CDR3 protein: CASSHRGNYEQYF. CDR3 in DNA: TGCGCCAGCAGCCATAGGGGGAACTACGAGCAGTACTTC.

This chain connects TRBV10-3 to TRBJ1-5; D is undetermined. The CDR3 sequence is 16 residues long. Trimming cost V 10 bases and J 3 bases, with 22 bases left between them. Germline CDR1 reads ENHRY; CDR2 reads SYGVKD. The CDR3 here is CATSGVGGPLNQPQHF. In DNA form, the CDR3 reads TGTGCCACGAGTGGGGTTGGAGGGCCTCTCAATCAGCCCCAGCATTTT.

This chain links TRBV5-4 with TRBJ2-6; 8 nucleotides line up with TRBD1. V trimming: 5 bases; J trimming: 0 bases; junction bases outside the gene matches: 16. Germline V gene lookup returns CDR1 SGHNT and CDR2 YYREEE (reference sequence). The CDR3 sequence is 20 residues long. DNA of the CDR3: TGTGCCAGCAGGCCGAGACAGGGGACAACTACTCTCTCTGGGGCCAACGTCCTGACTTTC. It specifies CASRPRQGTTTLSGANVLTF.

This clone was seen a single time. The chain's CDR3 is CASSLVREKLFF. In DNA, the CDR3 is TGTGCCAGCAGTTTGGTTCGGGAAAAACTGTTTTTT. V is TRBV28 and J is TRBJ1-4; no firm D call. The CDR3 consists of 12 residues. Germline V gene data show CDR1 as MDHEN and CDR2 as SYDVKM. Trimming took 3 bases from V and 8 from J, leaving 7 bases between them.

The gene calls are TRBV4-1 and TRBJ2-1; possibly TRBD1 for D (6 bases). The germline gives CDR1 MGHRA, CDR2 YSYEKL. There are 15 residues in the CDR3. The V and J ends lost 0 bases and 2 bases respectively, with 8 bases between them. CDR3 loop: CASSQDRGPYNEQFF. CDR3 DNA sequence: TGCGCCAGCAGCCAAGACAGGGGCCCCTACAATGAGCAGTTCTTC.

V gene TRBV7-9 combines with J gene TRBJ2-3; TRBD1 matches at 12 bases. This CDR3 has 16 residues. Germline V gene sequence: CDR1 SEHNR, CDR2 FQNEAQ (reference sequence). J gave up 4 bases and V 1 base, and 3 bases lay outside the gene matches. CDR3 coding DNA: TGTGCCAGCAGCTTAGGGGACAGGGGGCTTTCAGATACGCAGTATTTT. Its protein product is CASSLGDRGLSDTQYF.

The chain couples TRBV30 to TRBJ1-2; unclear D gene. Germline V gene data show CDR1 as GTSNPN and CDR2 as SVGIG (reference sequence). Between the trimmed V and J ends, which lost 0 bases and 2 bases, there was a span of 10 bases. The CDR3 is made up of 14 amino acids. This CDR3 reads CAWSVRSGNYGYTF. Written as DNA, the CDR3 is TGTGCCTGGAGTGTACGGTCAGGCAACTATGGCTACACCTTC. Based on the CDR3 plus reference TRBV30 and TRBJ1-2, the full variable domain is SQTIHQWPATLVQPVGSPLSLECTVEGTSNPNLYWYRQAAGRGLQLLFYSVGIGQISSEVPQNLSASRPQDRQFILSSKKLLLSDSGFYLCAWSVRSGNYGYTFGSGTRLTVV.

As concerns this clone: One junction end does not reproduce the germline sequence, and a read error may be involved. In the same sample, other DNA sequences code for this CDR3. This rearrangement joins TRBV7-6 to TRBJ1-4; 8 positions match TRBD1. The CDR3 has 16 residues. Germline lookup yields CDR1 SGHVS and CDR2 FNYEAQ. The CDR3 nucleotides are TGTGCCAGCAGCTCCGGACAGGGAACAACTAATGAAAAACTATTTTTT. It translates to CASSSGQGTTNEKLFF.

The rearrangement joins TRBV5-1 to TRBJ2-5, with TRBD1 matching 8 bases. The CDR3 sequence is 14 residues long. CDR1 is SGHRS, CDR2 YFSETQ, per germline. The ends lost 2 bases at V and 5 bases at J; junction bases unmatched: 5. The CDR3: CASSFSTGGETQYF. The CDR3 DNA reads TGCGCCAGCAGCTTTTCCACAGGGGGTGAGACCCAGTACTTC.

The rearrangement uses TRBV6-6 and TRBJ1-5; a possible D gene is TRBD1 (5 bases). Germline CDR1 and CDR2: MNHNY and SVGAGI (reference sequence). The CDR3 sequence is 14 residues long. Deletions cut 6 bases from V and 3 bases from J, with 12 bases between. The CDR3 nucleotides are TGTGCCAGCAGCCTGCTTGGGGCCAATCAGCCCCAGCATTTT. Protein: CASSLLGANQPQHF.

The gene calls are TRBV6-5 and TRBJ1-1; D gene ambiguous. The germline CDR1 and CDR2 sequences are MNHEY and SVGAGI. The CDR3 length is 12 residues. Trimming removed 6 bases from V and 5 bases from J, with 10 bases in between. This chain's CDR3 is CASRNRETEAFF. The CDR3 DNA is TGTGCCAGCAGGAACCGGGAAACTGAAGCTTTCTTT.

As for this clone: The sample has other DNA sequences that encode this CDR3 too. The V and J genes are TRBV27 and TRBJ1-1; D might be TRBD1 (6 bases). Per germline, CDR1 MNHEY and CDR2 SMNVEV (reference sequence). Trimming pared 3 bases from V and 1 base from J, leaving 9 bases between. The CDR3 length is 14 residues. The CDR3 loop reads CASSFRGQNTEAFF. In DNA form, the CDR3 reads TGTGCCAGCAGTTTCAGGGGACAGAACACTGAAGCTTTCTTT.

The chain is built from TRBV18 and TRBJ1-5; perhaps TRBD1 as D (5 bases). The germline V and J ends were trimmed by 3 bases and 2 bases, with 11 bases remaining between them. Looked up from germline, CDR1 is KGHSH and CDR2 is LQKENI. The CDR3 is 15 residues long. CDR3 in DNA: TGTGCCAGCTCACCTACAGCACAGGGCAATCAGCCCCAGCATTTT. It specifies CASSPTAQGNQPQHF.

The chain has TRBV4-3 and TRBJ1-2; 9 nucleotides match TRBD1. This CDR3 is built from 13 residues. CDR1 is LGHNA and CDR2 is YSLEER in the germline V gene. The ends lost 2 bases at V and 8 bases at J; junction bases unmatched: 3. The CDR3 is CASSQTGGLGYTF. CDR3 sequence (DNA): TGCGCCAGCAGCCAAACAGGGGGCTTAGGCTACACCTTC.

This rearrangement joins TRBV20-1 to TRBJ1-4, with no clear D. The CDR3 spans 11 residues. V gave up 6 bases and J gave up 1 base, with 3 bases separating them. Germline CDR1 is DFQATT and CDR2 is SNEGSKA (reference sequence). In nucleotides, the CDR3 is TGCAGTGCGAGAACTAATGAAAAACTGTTTTTT. This codes for CSARTNEKLFF.

This sequence joins TRBV9 and TRBJ2-6; unclear D gene. The germline V gene has CDR1 SGDLS and CDR2 YYNGEE. V was cut by 0 bases and J by 0 bases, with 13 bases left in between. The CDR3 length is 18 residues. The CDR3 DNA reads TGTGCCAGCAGCGTAGACCCGACTGGCTCCTCTGGGGCCAACGTCCTGACTTTC. Its protein product is CASSVDPTGSSGANVLTF.

The chain couples TRBV5-1 to TRBJ1-2, with 7 bases matching TRBD1. The CDR3 totals 14 residues. In germline, CDR1 is SGHRS, CDR2 YFSETQ. Trimming cost V 4 bases and J 0 bases; bases outside gene matches: 3. The CDR3 DNA sequence: TGCGCCAGCAGCCCGGGACAGCCTAACTATGGCTACACCTTC. It encodes CASSPGQPNYGYTF.